The 20 T cell receptor beta chains reported below all come from one sample, sequenced in a study of blood T cells in healthy people across ages. Next came a second PCR, run for roughly 6 to 11 cycles, which used a sample-barcoded 5' primer along with a J-beta primer mix. Each CDR3 protein gets one entry after TCRdb re-called the 5' RACE reads with MiXCR. The repertoire holds about 640,000 distinct CDR3 sequences, with around 31% as singletons. The sample was blood. The receptors derive from an elderly woman in good health.

This clonotype was observed a handful of times. The chain has TRBV18 and TRBJ2-1; 8 nucleotides line up with TRBD2. Germline V gene lookup returns CDR1 KGHSH and CDR2 LQKENI. The J segment lost 0 bases and the V segment lost 3 bases, leaving 7 bases of the junction unmatched. The CDR3 is made up of 17 amino acids. CDR3 nucleotide sequence: TGTGCCAGCTCACCGAGGCGGCTAGCGGGCTCCTACAATGAGCAGTTCTTC. Its protein is CASSPRRLAGSYNEQFF.

This chain connects TRBV10-3 to TRBJ2-7, with D possibly TRBD1 on 5 matching bases. CDR3 length equals 17 residues. V lost 0 bases to trimming and J lost 6 bases, with 21 bases between them. Germline-derived CDR1 and CDR2 are ENHRY and SYGVKD. The CDR3 here is CAISESVGSQGYFEQYF. CDR3 DNA sequence: TGTGCCATCAGTGAGTCCGTGGGTAGTCAGGGATACTTCGAGCAGTACTTC.

About this clonotype: One end of the junction varies from germline; a read error may be responsible. The gene calls are TRBV9 and TRBJ2-7; TRBD1 aligns across 9 bases. The CDR3 loop spans 14 amino acids. Germline V gene data show CDR1 as SGDLS and CDR2 as YYNGEE. CDR3 residues: CTSSVDRGRREQYF. CDR3 nucleotide sequence: TGTACCAGCAGCGTGGACAGGGGAAGACGCGAGCAGTACTTC.

The chain carries TRBV5-4 and TRBJ2-2, with D perhaps matching TRBD1 (5 bases). V shed 4 bases and J shed 8 bases, with 24 bases lying between them. This CDR3 comprises 17 residues. The germline V gene encodes CDR1 SGHNT and CDR2 YYREEE (reference sequence). The chain's CDR3 is CASSQARQTARAGELFF. CDR3 DNA sequence: TGTGCCAGCAGCCAAGCCCGACAGACAGCTAGGGCTGGGGAGCTGTTTTTT.

There are a few counts of this clonotype. J is TRBJ2-5 and V is TRBV7-2; D could derive from TRBD1 or TRBD2 (5 bases each). This CDR3 is built from 14 residues. The V end was cut by 5 bases, the J end by 1 base, with 11 bases between. Germline-derived CDR1 and CDR2 are SGHTA and FQGNSA. CDR3 DNA sequence: TGTGCCAGCAGCCTGGGGGTTATCCAAGAGACCCAGTACTTC. Protein sequence: CASSLGVIQETQYF.

The J gene is TRBJ2-7, the V gene TRBV6-5; 8 bases map to TRBD1. Germline-derived CDR1 and CDR2 are MNHEY and SVGAGI. CDR3 length equals 13 residues. The V gene end was trimmed by 6 bases and the J gene end by 3 bases; junction bases not matched to a gene: 4. CDR3 sequence reads: CASRGTGYYEQYF. CDR3 coding DNA: TGTGCCAGCAGAGGGACAGGATACTACGAGCAGTACTTC.

Concerning this clonotype: No conserved phenylalanine or tryptophan ends this CDR3, so it is likely a read error. The V and J genes are TRBV6-2 or TRBV6-3 and TRBJ1-1; TRBD1 is a possible D gene (5 bases). The CDR3 is made up of 15 amino acids. Per the germline V gene, CDR1 is MNHEY and CDR2 is SVGEGT. In DNA form, the CDR3 reads TGTACCAGCAGTCCCGGGGCAGTGGGGAACACTGAAGCTTTCTTG. It is translated as CTSSPGAVGNTEAFL.

V gene TRBV6-2 or TRBV6-3 combines with J gene TRBJ2-1, with unresolved D. Near its end, the DNA agrees better with TRBJ2-7, so the J call may be wrong. The CDR3 totals 13 residues. Per the germline V gene, CDR1 is MNHEY and CDR2 is SVGEGT. CDR3 sequence: CASSYGVYNEQYF. The CDR3 coding sequence is TGTGCCAGCAGTTACGGGGTTTACAATGAGCAGTACTTC.

The table lists this clonotype with many counts. The chain carries TRBV4-1 and TRBJ1-2, with 8 bases fitting TRBD1. This CDR3 contains 16 residues. The V and J ends lost 0 bases and 4 bases, in that order; junction bases with no gene match: 7. In germline, CDR1 is MGHRA, CDR2 YSYEKL. This CDR3 reads CASSQDSGQGRYGYTF. The CDR3 nucleotides read TGCGCCAGCAGCCAAGATTCCGGACAGGGCCGCTATGGCTACACCTTC.

This clonotype was found a few times. This CDR3 is CASSTHPTGSSYGYTF. In DNA form, the CDR3 reads TGTGCCAGCAGTACTCACCCGACAGGGTCGAGCTATGGCTACACCTTC. The J gene is TRBJ1-2, the V gene TRBV6-2 or TRBV6-3, with TRBD1 identical over 7 bases. This CDR3 spans 16 amino acids. V shed 5 bases, J shed 4 bases, and the junction held 13 bases outside the gene matches. Per the germline V gene, CDR1 is MNHEY and CDR2 is SVGEGT.

This sequence joins TRBV6-5 and TRBJ1-2; D may be TRBD1 (5 bases). Trimming pared 6 bases from V and 3 bases from J, leaving 11 bases between. CDR1 MNHEY and CDR2 SVGAGI come from the germline V gene. This CDR3 spans 13 amino acids. The CDR3 DNA follows: TGTGCCAGCAGCCGCGGGACCGACTATGGCTACACCTTC. It yields the protein CASSRGTDYGYTF.

This clonotype was observed a single time. The rearrangement uses TRBV7-9 and TRBJ2-3; D gene unclear. V lost 3 bases and J lost 2, with 15 bases in between. Germline V CDR1 and CDR2: SEHNR, FQNEAQ (reference sequence). The CDR3 sequence is 16 residues long. CDR3 protein: CASSLSFEENTDTQYF. Written as DNA, the CDR3 is TGTGCCAGCAGCTTGTCTTTTGAGGAAAACACAGATACGCAGTATTTT.

The table lists this clonotype with many counts. V usage is TRBV5-1 and J usage is TRBJ2-1; the D gene is possibly TRBD2 (6 bases). CDR3 length: 15 residues. The germline gives CDR1 SGHRS, CDR2 YFSETQ. V lost 0 bases, J lost 4 bases, and 11 bases lay in between. CDR3 amino acids: CASSLAGTSYNEQFF. CDR3 coding DNA: TGCGCCAGCAGCTTGGCCGGGACTTCTTACAATGAGCAGTTCTTC.

This clonotype was detected only a few times. Just one base apart from a much larger clone, this may be a read error. The V call is TRBV19, the J call TRBJ1-4, with unresolved D. Germline CDR1 reads LNHDA; CDR2 reads SQIVND (reference sequence). The CDR3 length is 14 residues. V lost 3 bases and J lost 12, with 17 bases in between. This chain's CDR3 is CASSIRGLEEELFF. In DNA form, the CDR3 reads TGTGCCAGTAGTATCCGGGGTCTTGAGGAAGAACTGTTTTTT.

This clonotype was picked up many times. The rearrangement links TRBV2 to TRBJ2-1, with 7 bases fitting TRBD2. The CDR3 is 13 amino acids. With V trimmed by 11 bases and J by 6 bases, 10 bases remained unmatched. Germline V gene lookup returns CDR1 SNHLY and CDR2 FYNNEI. The CDR3 loop reads CADRAGLLNEQFF. The CDR3 DNA reads as TGTGCCGACCGCGCGGGACTACTCAATGAGCAGTTCTTC.

Concerning this clonotype: A much larger clonotype is one base distant, so this may be a read error. The chain employs TRBV7-2 and TRBJ1-2; tentative D call: TRBD1 (5 bases). CDR1 and CDR2 (germline): SGHTA, FQGNSA. This CDR3 is built from 11 residues. CDR3 protein: CAGSLGDGYTF. The DNA of the CDR3 is TGTGCCGGCAGCTTGGGGGACGGCTACACCTTC.

A remark on this clonotype: Since a much larger clone is just one base distant, this may be a read error. The rearrangement joins TRBV9 to TRBJ2-7; no clear D. Germline V gives CDR1 SGDLS, CDR2 YYNGEE. This CDR3 spans 15 amino acids. Between the trimmed V and J ends, which lost 3 bases and 2 bases, there was a span of 15 bases. CDR3 DNA: TGTGCCAGCAGCGCCTGGACCGATCCTACCTACGAGCAGTACTTC. Translating gives CASSAWTDPTYEQYF. Full variable domain (outside the CDR3, taken from reference TRBV9 and TRBJ2-7): DSGVTQTPKHLITATGQRVTLRCSPRSGDLSVYWYQQSLDQGLQFLIQYYNGEERAKGNILERFSAQQFPDLHSELNLSSLELGDSALYFCASSAWTDPTYEQYFGPGTRLTVT.

This clonotype appeared once. One end of the junction does not line up with germline, which may come from a read error. The chain has TRBV6-2 or TRBV6-3 and TRBJ2-1, with 10 bases lining up with TRBD1. The CDR3 runs 16 residues. Germline CDR1 is MNHEY and CDR2 is SVGEGT. CDR3 amino acids: CASSSRDRGRYDEQFF. CDR3 DNA: TGTGCCAGCAGTTCCCGGGACAGGGGACGCTACGATGAGCAGTTCTTC.

This chain uses TRBV27 with TRBJ2-2; no definite D call. CDR3 length equals 17 residues. Per the germline V gene, CDR1 is MNHEY and CDR2 is SMNVEV (reference sequence). Trimming took 2 bases from V and 1 from J, leaving 14 bases between them. The CDR3 reads CASSLGAVPRNTGELFF. The CDR3 DNA reads TGTGCCAGCAGTTTAGGCGCCGTACCGAGGAACACCGGGGAGCTGTTTTTT.

Comments on this clonotype: A much bigger clone sits one base away, suggesting this may be a read error. V is TRBV6-5 and J is TRBJ2-1; 8 bases match TRBD1. With 5 bases clipped from V and 13 bases from J, the junction kept 16 bases outside the gene matches. The CDR3 has 15 residues. Germline V CDR1 and CDR2: MNHEY, SVGAGI. The CDR3 DNA reads as TGTGCCAGCAGTCTCCCCGGGACAGGACCAGGGACCCAGTTCTTC. As protein: CASSLPGTGPGTQFF.